Below are 32 T cell receptor beta chains sequenced from a single sample in a study of human T cells and chemical hapten exposure (dated by TCRdb to about 2021). The protocol used for the library was RACE. Sequencing took place on a NextSeq 500. Through fastp at Q25 and MiXCR, TCRdb rebuilt clones from the public reads, retaining in-frame beta chains. Rows are unified per CDR3 protein, each entry keeping the most common DNA and genes. This sample is represented by about 82,000 distinct CDR3 sequences; about an eighth of them were singletons. The ten largest account for 5.7% of the sample. What this sample's time point label stands for: patch test 3, about 24 weeks after DPC sensitization. The treatment or condition label on this specimen signifies: therapeutic diphenylcyclopropenone sensitization with weekly scalp DPC. The sequencing here drew on whole blood, taken in connection with sensitization to the hapten diphenylcyclopropenone (DPC). The origin of the receptors is a woman between 50 and 59 years old with alopecia areata. Some clones in this sample may be carry-over from other donors' samples.

This clonotype was seen many times. This chain uses TRBV20-1 with TRBJ1-5; 10 positions agree with TRBD1. Germline CDR1 is DFQATT and CDR2 is SNEGSKA (reference sequence). With 6 bases clipped from V and 6 bases from J, the junction kept 11 bases outside the gene matches. The CDR3 spans 15 residues. The chain's CDR3 is CSAISRTGGIQPQHF. The CDR3 nucleotides are TGCAGTGCCATATCAAGGACAGGGGGTATTCAGCCCCAGCATTTT.

This clonotype was seen a handful of times. The chain carries TRBV29-1 and TRBJ2-1, with D possibly matching TRBD2 (5 bases). This CDR3 is built from 14 residues. The V gene lost 2 bases and the J gene lost 0 bases, with 8 bases spanning the gap. The germline CDR1 and CDR2 sequences are SQVTM and ANQGSEA. Here the CDR3 DNA reads TGCAGCGTTGAAAAGCGGAGCTCCTACAATGAGCAGTTCTTC. It specifies CSVEKRSSYNEQFF.

This chain connects TRBV23-1 to TRBJ2-6, with a tentative D call TRBD1 (6 bases). TRBV23-1 falls under the ORF class, with uncertain function. The CDR3 length is 19 residues. The ends were cut back, 0 bases at V and 4 bases at J, with 19 bases in the middle. The CDR3 loop is CASSQSCNRELRGANVLTF. For the CDR3, the DNA is TGCGCCAGCAGTCAATCCTGTAACAGGGAGTTAAGGGGGGCCAACGTCCTGACTTTC.

This clonotype was picked up many times. The chain employs TRBV11-2 and TRBJ2-1; no reliable D call. V lost 4 bases and J lost 3, with 10 bases in between. The CDR3 has 14 amino acids. Germline values: CDR1 SGHAT, CDR2 FQNNGV. CDR3 nucleotides: TGTGCCAGCAGCTCCGCGACGATCTACAATGAGCAGTTCTTC. This sequence encodes CASSSATIYNEQFF.

This clonotype was seen only a few times. In nucleotides, the CDR3 is TGTGCCAGCACCCGGACAGGGAGCGGTGGCTACACCTTC. Translation gives CASTRTGSGGYTF. V gene TRBV6-5 combines with J gene TRBJ1-2; 8 nucleotides line up with TRBD1. Losses at the gene ends were 7 bases for V and 7 bases for J; bases not matched to a gene: 8. Germline V gene data show CDR1 as MNHEY and CDR2 as SVGAGI. The CDR3 covers 13 residues.

Ten or more counts support this clonotype. This rearrangement joins TRBV7-9 to TRBJ1-6; D not resolved. Per germline, CDR1 SEHNR and CDR2 FQNEAQ (reference sequence). Trimming removed 1 base at V and 5 bases at J, with 6 bases between. CDR3 length: 14 amino acids. CDR3 coding DNA: TGTGCCAGCAGCTTAGGTCAGGATAATTCACCCCTCCACTTT. The encoded protein is CASSLGQDNSPLHF.

V usage is TRBV18 and J usage is TRBJ2-3, with no clear D. The CDR3 length is 15 residues. Trimming stripped 2 bases from V and 4 bases from J, with 13 bases between. Germline CDR1 and CDR2: KGHSH and LQKENI. CDR3 sequence: CASSPDAARPDTQYF. Written as DNA, the CDR3 is TGTGCCAGCTCACCAGACGCAGCCCGACCAGATACGCAGTATTTT.

This clonotype was detected ten times or more. The chain is built from TRBV4-2 and TRBJ2-1; D gene uncertain. V lost 0 bases and J 2 bases, leaving 11 bases between the germline ends. This CDR3 is 16 amino acids long. Germline CDR1 reads LGHNA; CDR2 reads YNFKEQ. CDR3 nucleotide sequence: TGTGCCAGCAGCCAAGATATCAGCGCGACCTACAATGAGCAGTTCTTC. This translates into CASSQDISATYNEQFF.

The V call is TRBV7-6, the J call TRBJ1-1; perhaps TRBD1 as D (6 bases). Germline CDR1 and CDR2: SGHVS and FNYEAQ. CDR3 length equals 14 residues. Deletions cut 2 bases from V and 3 bases from J, with 10 bases between. CDR3 region: CASSLSGADTEAFF. The CDR3 DNA reads as TGTGCCAGCAGCTTATCAGGGGCGGACACTGAAGCTTTCTTT.

The chain carries TRBV29-1 and TRBJ1-1; perhaps TRBD1 as D (5 bases). The length of the CDR3 is 11 residues. CDR1 is SQVTM and CDR2 is ANQGSEA in the germline V gene. Trimming pared 5 bases from V and 4 bases from J, leaving 8 bases between. Written as DNA, the CDR3 is TGCAGCGTTAGGCAGGGCACTGAAGCTTTCTTT. Translating it yields CSVRQGTEAFF.

The chain carries TRBV28 and TRBJ2-7; D remains ambiguous. V gave up 5 bases and J gave up 7 bases, with 9 bases separating them. This CDR3 is 11 amino acids long. CDR1 MDHEN and CDR2 SYDVKM come from the germline V gene. The CDR3 DNA follows: TGTGCCAGCAGTCACACACGGGAGCAGTACTTC. Translated, it gives CASSHTREQYF. Full variable domain (remainder filled in from reference TRBV28 and TRBJ2-7): DVKVTQSSRYLVKRTGEKVFLECVQDMDHENMFWYRQDPGLGLRLIYFSYDVKMKEKGDIPEGYSVSREKKERFSLILESASTNQTSMYLCASSHTREQYFGPGTRLTVT.

CDR3 nucleotides: TGTGCCAGCACTTTTAGTTTTGCCGGGACTAGCGGAACCAGCTCCTACAATGAGCAGTTCTTC. Translation: CASTFSFAGTSGTSSYNEQFF. The chain employs TRBV6-2 or TRBV6-3 and TRBJ2-1; 11 bases agree with TRBD2. The germline gives CDR1 MNHEY, CDR2 SVGEGT. The J segment lost 0 bases and the V segment lost 7 bases, leaving 20 bases of the junction unmatched. The CDR3 covers 21 residues.

The chain has TRBV27 and TRBJ1-5; no firm D call. From germline, CDR1 is MNHEY and CDR2 SMNVEV (reference sequence). Trimming took off 3 bases at V and 6 bases at J, with 9 bases between the two ends. This CDR3 region has 13 residues. In DNA form, the CDR3 reads TGTGCCAGCAGTTTCCTAGGTAGTCAGCCCCAGCATTTT. It encodes CASSFLGSQPQHF.

V usage is TRBV19 and J usage is TRBJ2-1; possible D gene TRBD1, 5 bases. Germline CDR1 reads LNHDA; CDR2 reads SQIVND (reference sequence). The ends were cut back, 3 bases at V and 7 bases at J, with 16 bases in the middle. CDR3 size: 15 residues. CDR3 nucleotide sequence: TGTGCCAGTAGTATGGGGCCGACCCGGTCTAATGAGCAGTTCTTC. Translated, it gives CASSMGPTRSNEQFF.

At least ten counts were recorded for this clonotype. V and J are TRBV11-2 and TRBJ1-4; the D is unclear. Per the germline V gene, CDR1 is SGHAT and CDR2 is FQNNGV. The CDR3 sequence is 14 residues long. Trimming cost V 5 bases and J 3 bases, with 10 bases left between them. The CDR3 here is CASSTRTSNEKLFF. The DNA for the CDR3 is TGTGCCAGCAGCACCCGGACGTCTAATGAAAAACTGTTTTTT.

In this sample, this clonotype turned up many times. The chain couples TRBV20-1 to TRBJ2-1; 10 bases are a match to TRBD2. CDR3 length: 13 residues. The germline gives CDR1 DFQATT, CDR2 SNEGSKA (reference sequence). The ends lost 1 base at V and 13 bases at J; junction bases unmatched: 7. CDR3 bases: TGCAGTGCTAGAGCTAAGCGGGAGGGCTCTCAGTTCTTC. Residues: CSARAKREGSQFF.

The chain couples TRBV25-1 to TRBJ1-1; D possibly corresponds to TRBD1 (5 bases). The ends were cut back, 6 bases at V and 5 bases at J, with 7 bases in the middle. The germline gives CDR1 MGHDK, CDR2 SYGVNS. The CDR3 length is 11 residues. The CDR3 bases are TGTGCCAGCAGGGGGACGACTGAAGCTTTCTTT. It encodes CASRGTTEAFF.

This clonotype was seen only a few times. The rearrangement joins TRBV10-3 to TRBJ2-1; a weak D match, TRBD2 (5 bases). Between the trimmed V and J ends, which lost 6 bases and 0 bases, there was a span of 18 bases. CDR3 length: 17 residues. From germline, CDR1 is ENHRY and CDR2 SYGVKD. In DNA form, the CDR3 reads TGTGCCATCAGAGGCGATGGAGGTAAAAGCTCCTACAATGAGCAGTTCTTC. It is translated as CAIRGDGGKSSYNEQFF.

The CDR3 bases are TGTGCCACCAGCCCTAGCGGGAGTACTGAGCAGTTCTTC. It codes for CATSPSGSTEQFF. V gene TRBV24-1 combines with J gene TRBJ2-1; 10 bases are shared with TRBD2. The CDR3 length is 13 residues. Germline V gives CDR1 KGHDR, CDR2 SFDVKD. The V and J ends lost 7 bases and 9 bases, in that order; junction bases with no gene match: 5.

The V call is TRBV7-2, the J call TRBJ2-7; TRBD2 matches 13 bases. Germline V gene lookup returns CDR1 SGHTA and CDR2 FQGNSA. This CDR3 is 16 amino acids long. V dropped 5 bases and J dropped 6; count of bases not matched to a gene: 10. The CDR3 DNA sequence: TGTGCCAGCAGCCCGGACGGACTAGCGGGAGCAACCGAGCAGTACTTC. This gives the protein CASSPDGLAGATEQYF.

This clonotype was seen at least ten times. The chain has TRBV30 and TRBJ1-2; D is undetermined. V gave up 0 bases and J gave up 5 bases, with 10 bases separating them. The CDR3 is 13 residues long. Looked up from germline, CDR1 is GTSNPN and CDR2 is SVGIG (reference sequence). CDR3 nucleotide sequence: TGTGCCTGGAGTGTTAAGGGCCCTTATGGCTACACCTTC. Translating it yields CAWSVKGPYGYTF.

This clonotype was seen repeatedly, ten times or more. V gene TRBV6-1 combines with J gene TRBJ2-1; the match to TRBD2 covers 9 bases. The germline V gene has CDR1 MNHNS and CDR2 SASEGT. There are 14 residues in the CDR3. Losses at the gene ends were 6 bases for V and 0 bases for J; bases not matched to a gene: 0. The CDR3 DNA is TGTGCCAGCAGGGGACTAGCCTCCTACAATGAGCAGTTCTTC. As protein: CASRGLASYNEQFF.

This clonotype has ten or more counts. The V call is TRBV29-1, the J call TRBJ2-5; 8 bases are a match to TRBD2. This CDR3 region has 14 residues. CDR1 and CDR2 from the germline V gene are SQVTM and ANQGSEA. Germline trimming cut 3 bases from V and 4 bases from J; bases unmatched to any gene: 7. Here the CDR3 reads CSVDVSGTRETQYF. The CDR3 bases are TGCAGCGTTGATGTTAGCGGGACCCGAGAGACCCAGTACTTC.

About this clonotype: Being one base from a much bigger clone, this may be a read error. The chain employs TRBV18 and TRBJ1-5; D is ambiguous. From germline, CDR1 is KGHSH and CDR2 LQKENI. CDR3 length: 15 amino acids. The CDR3 here is CASSPPAPFNQPRHF. The DNA for the CDR3 is TGTGCCAGCTCACCACCGGCACCGTTCAATCAGCCCCGGCATTTT.

The V call is TRBV5-6, the J call TRBJ2-2; TRBD2 matches 13 bases. The germline V gene encodes CDR1 SGHDT and CDR2 YYEEEE. Germline trimming cut 1 base from V and 5 bases from J; bases unmatched to any gene: 5. This CDR3 is 17 amino acids long. CDR3 loop: CASSLRTSGRSTGELFF. The CDR3 nucleotides are TGTGCCAGCAGCTTGCGGACTAGCGGGAGAAGTACCGGGGAGCTGTTTTTT.

This clonotype was counted only a few times. At one end, the junction sequence differs from germline, possibly due to a read error. This sequence joins TRBV7-7 and TRBJ2-2, with 7 positions matching TRBD1. The CDR3 spans 17 residues. Germline CDR1 is SSHAT and CDR2 is FNYEAQ (reference sequence). The DNA of the CDR3 is TGTGCTAGCAGCTTCACCGACAGGGCCGAAAACACCGGGGAGCTGTTTTTT. Amino acids: CASSFTDRAENTGELFF.

J is TRBJ2-5 and V is TRBV6-5; possible D gene TRBD2, 6 bases. Germline V CDR1 and CDR2: MNHEY, SVGAGI. The V and J ends lost 2 bases and 4 bases respectively, with 14 bases between them. This CDR3 region has 15 residues. For the CDR3, the DNA is TGTGCCAGCAGTTACAACACCGGGGGAGGAGAGACCCAGTACTTC. The encoded protein is CASSYNTGGGETQYF.

This clonotype has a handful of counts. The CDR3: CASSSNPAPANTGELFF. The CDR3 bases are TGTGCCAGCTCATCGAACCCCGCACCCGCGAACACCGGGGAGCTGTTTTTT. The chain recombines TRBV18 with TRBJ2-2; D uncertain. Germline V gene sequence: CDR1 KGHSH, CDR2 LQKENI. This CDR3 is built from 17 residues. V was cut by 5 bases and J by 0 bases, with 16 bases left in between.

This clonotype was detected ten times or more. The J gene is TRBJ1-1, the V gene TRBV7-2; D gene uncertain. This CDR3 comprises 13 residues. Per germline, CDR1 SGHTA and CDR2 FQGNSA. The CDR3 DNA is TGTGCTGAGAAGGAGCTGGGGAACACTGAAGCTTTCTTT. Translation gives CAEKELGNTEAFF. Drawing the rest from reference TRBV7-2 and TRBJ1-1, the complete variable domain is GAGVSQSPSNKVTEKGKDVELRCDPISGHTALYWYRQSLGQGLEFLIYFQGNSAPDKSGLPSDRFSAERTGGSVSTLTIQRTQQEDSAVYLCAEKELGNTEAFFGQGTRLTVV.

This clonotype was seen at least ten times. The chain has TRBV20-1 and TRBJ1-1; possible D gene TRBD1, 6 bases. The CDR3 consists of 11 residues. Per the germline V gene, CDR1 is DFQATT and CDR2 is SNEGSKA (reference sequence). The germline V and J ends were trimmed by 6 bases and 4 bases, with 9 bases remaining between them. Written as DNA, the CDR3 is TGCAGTGCAAAGGGGGTCACTGAAGCTTTCTTT. Translating gives CSAKGVTEAFF.

This clonotype occurred a few times. The chain joins TRBV29-1 to TRBJ1-1, with D unresolved. The V gene lost 6 bases and the J gene lost 3 bases, with 14 bases spanning the gap. The germline CDR1 and CDR2 sequences are SQVTM and ANQGSEA. This CDR3 has 13 residues. The CDR3 is CSVNLMGDTEAFF. DNA for the CDR3: TGCAGCGTCAATCTGATGGGTGACACTGAAGCTTTCTTT. Supplemented by reference TRBV29-1 and TRBJ1-1, the full variable domain reads SAVISQKPSRDICQRGTSLTIQCQVDSQVTMMFWYRQQPGQSLTLIATANQGSEATYESGFVIDKFPISRPNLTFSTLTVSNMSPEDSSIYLCSVNLMGDTEAFFGQGTRLTVV.

Many counts were recorded for this clonotype. The genes are TRBV28 and TRBJ2-3, with D unclear. This CDR3 comprises 14 residues. Trimming took 3 bases from V and 1 from J, leaving 8 bases between them. The germline gives CDR1 MDHEN, CDR2 SYDVKM. The CDR3 sequence: CASSFLSGTDTQYF. The CDR3 DNA sequence: TGTGCCAGCAGTTTTCTTTCGGGCACAGATACGCAGTATTTT.